This T cell receptor (beta chain) was recorded in a study of blood T cell repertoires in COVID-19. Study-level information: Sites in the United States, Italy and Spain provided acute and convalescent COVID-19 samples. T cells, B-cell-depleted T cells, or PBMCs supplied cDNA or gDNA.

The V gene's germline CDR1 is LGHDT and CDR2 YNNKEL (reference sequence). The V and J ends lost 0 bases and 7 bases, in that order; junction bases with no gene match: 5. The CDR3 contains 15 residues. As processed by the authors: The assay estimated nucleated cells by amplifying reference gene primers. TCRdb's copy holds only in-frame clones and misses some; the assay was immunoSEQ multiplex PCR. V and J calls and clone size are as listed in that table; D and trimming were resolved from the DNA. This table has 120,000 or so clones, over 65% appearing once. The sequence was collected from a human donor with acute or convalescent COVID-19. The donor label of this sample is uncertain. The sample was peripheral blood. The chain joins TRBV3-1 (or the pseudogene TRBV3-2) to TRBJ2-1, with 8 bases that match TRBD2. The CDR3 region has the DNA TGTGCCAGCAGCCAAGATCGACTAGCGAGGAATGAGCAGTTCTTC. Translating gives CASSQDRLARNEQFF.